The 9 T cell receptor beta chains in this list originate from one sample, sequenced in a study of T cells in Graves' hyperthyroidism and ophthalmopathy. Amplification targeted TCR beta CDR3 regions from RNA transcripts. The primer set for the first-round RT-PCR of the TCR CDR3 was HTBI. One entry per CDR3 protein, called by TCRdb with MiXCR from the multiplex PCR reads. This table has over 300,000 distinct CDR3 sequences, approximately 14% appearing once. The source material was blood. These receptors all stem from a woman aged 60-75 years with Graves' hyperthyroidism.

This clonotype was observed many times. V usage is TRBV11-3 and J usage is TRBJ2-7; D tentatively fits TRBD1 or TRBD2 (5 bases each). Germline lookup yields CDR1 SGHNT and CDR2 YENEEA. The V end lost 5 bases, the J end lost 5 bases, and 13 bases lay between the germline ends. This CDR3 is 13 amino acids long. The CDR3 is CASSPNRDHEQYF. CDR3 coding DNA: TGTGCCAGCAGCCCCAACCGGGACCACGAGCAGTACTTC.

This clonotype has at least ten counts. The chain carries TRBV27 and TRBJ2-1; D gene ambiguous. Looked up from germline, CDR1 is MNHEY and CDR2 is SMNVEV (reference sequence). The V and J ends lost 4 bases and 4 bases respectively, with 11 bases between them. CDR3 length equals 14 residues. CDR3 amino acids: CASSSEGTYNEQFF. CDR3 DNA: TGTGCCAGCAGTTCGGAAGGAACGTACAATGAGCAGTTCTTC.

The chain uses TRBV11-1 and TRBJ2-5; TRBD1 might be the D (7 bases). Germline values: CDR1 SGHAT, CDR2 FQDESV (reference sequence). The CDR3 has 14 amino acids. The germline V and J ends were trimmed by 0 bases and 5 bases, with 10 bases remaining between them. CDR3 sequence: CASSLASGGETQYF. DNA for the CDR3: TGTGCCAGCAGCTTAGCATCAGGGGGGGAGACCCAGTACTTC.

Ten or more counts support this clonotype. The chain has TRBV30 and TRBJ1-6; 10 nucleotides agree with TRBD1. Germline lookup yields CDR1 GTSNPN and CDR2 SVGIG (reference sequence). The CDR3 extends over 16 amino acids. Germline trimming cut 3 bases from V and 8 bases from J; bases unmatched to any gene: 10. CDR3 loop: CAWSENRGTGDSPLHF. The DNA of the CDR3 is TGTGCCTGGAGCGAGAACCGAGGGACAGGGGATTCACCCCTCCACTTT.

This clonotype was observed a few times. The gene calls are TRBV29-1 and TRBJ1-1; no firm D call. Trimming shortened V by 4 bases and J by 0 bases, and 9 bases separated the two germline ends. This CDR3 contains 13 residues. Looked up from germline, CDR1 is SQVTM and CDR2 is ANQGSEA. CDR3 in DNA: TGCAGCGTTGGTGTCGGATTGAACACTGAAGCTTTCTTT. The encoded protein is CSVGVGLNTEAFF. The full variable domain, completed using reference TRBV29-1 and TRBJ1-1, is SAVISQKPSRDICQRGTSLTIQCQVDSQVTMMFWYRQQPGQSLTLIATANQGSEATYESGFVIDKFPISRPNLTFSTLTVSNMSPEDSSIYLCSVGVGLNTEAFFGQGTRLTVV.

This clonotype was observed at least ten times. The CDR3 is CASSYKERNEQFF. CDR3 nucleotide sequence: TGTGCCAGCAGCTATAAAGAGCGGAATGAGCAGTTCTTC. The J gene is TRBJ2-1, the V gene TRBV7-9; possible D gene TRBD2, 5 bases. The CDR3 has 13 amino acids. The ends were cut back, 4 bases at V and 7 bases at J, with 11 bases in the middle. The germline V gene has CDR1 SEHNR and CDR2 FQNEAQ (reference sequence).

In this sample, this clonotype turned up a few times. The J gene is TRBJ1-1, the V gene TRBV4-2, with D unresolved. Trimming stripped 1 base from V and 4 bases from J, with 16 bases between. The CDR3 totals 16 residues. The germline V gene has CDR1 LGHNA and CDR2 YNFKEQ. CDR3 loop: CASSQGLPGLVTEAFF. CDR3 nucleotide sequence: TGTGCCAGCAGCCAAGGTTTGCCGGGGTTGGTCACTGAAGCTTTCTTT.

This chain uses TRBV7-9 with TRBJ1-5; D is undetermined. V was shortened by 3 bases and J by 2 bases, with 17 bases between the two germline ends. Germline-derived CDR1 and CDR2 are SEHNR and FQNEAQ (reference sequence). The length of the CDR3 is 17 residues. CDR3 sequence reads: CASSFIPPAGGNQPQHF. In DNA, the CDR3 is TGTGCCAGCAGCTTTATACCACCAGCCGGGGGCAATCAGCCCCAGCATTTT. Full variable domain (missing parts from reference TRBV7-9 and TRBJ1-5): DTGVSQNPRHKITKRGQNVTFRCDPISEHNRLYWYRQTLGQGPEFLTYFQNEAQLEKSRLLSDRFSAERPKGSFSTLEIQRTEQGDSAMYLCASSFIPPAGGNQPQHFGDGTRLSIL.

A single count supports this clonotype. V is TRBV20-1 and J is TRBJ2-1; unclear D gene. This CDR3 contains 12 residues. V gave up 1 base and J gave up 5 bases, with 6 bases separating them. Germline CDR1 DFQATT, CDR2 SNEGSKA (reference sequence). CDR3 bases: TGCAGTGCTAGAGCTCAAAACAATGAGCAGTTCTTC. It is translated as CSARAQNNEQFF.